Following are 28 T cell receptor beta chains from one sample sequenced in a study of cytomegalovirus exposure and HLA in healthy donors. PCR was performed using 60 Vbeta and 13 Jbeta primers. Some clones are missing from TCRdb's copy, which holds only in-frame ones; the method was immunoSEQ multiplex PCR. This sample yields approximately 110,000 clones, of which around 75% are seen a single time; 0.85% to 0.9% belongs to the top ten. The sequencing input was PBMCs. The receptors shown here come from a woman aged 25-40 years in good health and CMV-seronegative.

CDR3 nucleotide sequence: TGCGCCAGCAGCCAAGGGTTGAGGACTGAAGCTTTCTTT. It encodes CASSQGLRTEAFF. This chain uses TRBV4-1 with TRBJ1-1, with unresolved D. The CDR3 runs 13 residues. Germline V gene sequence: CDR1 MGHRA, CDR2 YSYEKL. V dropped 1 base and J dropped 5 bases, with 8 bases sitting between them.

This sequence joins TRBV7-2 and TRBJ2-2, with a weak D call TRBD1 (5 bases). Per germline, CDR1 SGHTA and CDR2 FQGNSA. The CDR3 runs to 14 residues. The V end lost 5 bases, the J end lost 6 bases, and 13 bases lay between the germline ends. The CDR3 sequence: CASSPGWGAGELFF. In DNA form, the CDR3 reads TGTGCCAGCAGCCCCGGATGGGGCGCCGGGGAGCTGTTTTTT.

This clone was counted a single time. The chain joins TRBV6-5 to TRBJ1-2; no reliable D call. The CDR3 runs to 14 residues. V was clipped by 0 bases and J by 0 bases, with 5 bases between them. Per germline, CDR1 MNHEY and CDR2 SVGAGI. Here the CDR3 DNA reads TGTGCCAGCAGTTACTCGGGAGCTAACTATGGCTACACCTTC. This encodes CASSYSGANYGYTF.

This clone occurred once. Sequence at one end of the junction differs from germline and may be a read error. The gene calls are TRBV7-7 and TRBJ1-1; 8 nucleotides line up with TRBD1. The CDR3 consists of 13 residues. Germline V CDR1 and CDR2: SSHAT, FNYEAQ (reference sequence). The CDR3, as DNA: TGTGCTAGCAGCTTAGGCAGGGGGCATGAAGCTTTCTTT. This codes for CASSLGRGHEAFF. The variable domain in full, completed from reference TRBV7-7 and TRBJ1-1, reads GAGVSQSPRYKVTKRGQDVTLRCDPISSHATLYWYQQALGQGPEFLTYFNYEAQPDKSGLPSDRFSAERPEGSISTLTIQRTEQRDSAMYRCASSLGRGHEAFFGQGTRLTVV.

This clone occurred once. The gene calls are TRBV6-9 and TRBJ2-5, with 7 positions matching TRBD2. Germline loops: CDR1 MNHGY, CDR2 SVAAGI. The CDR3 consists of 11 residues. The CDR3, as DNA: TGTGGGGGGGAGGGTCAAGAGACCCAGTACTTC. Its translation is CGGEGQETQYF.

The J gene is TRBJ2-2, the V gene TRBV2, with 8 bases identical to TRBD1. V was pared by 4 bases and J by 7 bases, with 5 bases of the junction left unmatched. The CDR3 totals 14 residues. The germline V gene encodes CDR1 SNHLY and CDR2 FYNNEI. For the CDR3, the DNA is TGTGCCAGCAGTGTGGCAGGGGGCGGCGGGGAGCTGTTTTTT. Its translation is CASSVAGGGGELFF.

CDR3 DNA sequence: TGTGCCTCCCCATTCGACGGGTTAGCTAACTATGGCTACACCTTC. It translates to CASPFDGLANYGYTF. This rearrangement joins TRBV30 to TRBJ1-2; D unresolved. Germline CDR1 reads GTSNPN; CDR2 reads SVGIG (reference sequence). V was shortened by 7 bases and J by 0 bases, with 18 bases between the two germline ends. This CDR3 is built from 15 residues. Supplemented by reference TRBV30 and TRBJ1-2, the full variable domain reads SQTIHQWPATLVQPVGSPLSLECTVEGTSNPNLYWYRQAAGRGLQLLFYSVGIGQISSEVPQNLSASRPQDRQFILSSKKLLLSDSGFYLCASPFDGLANYGYTFGSGTRLTVV.

This chain joins TRBV5-1 and TRBJ1-1, with 9 positions matching TRBD1. Germline V gives CDR1 SGHRS, CDR2 YFSETQ. The CDR3 sequence is 15 residues long. V shed 2 bases, J shed 3 bases, and the junction held 5 bases outside the gene matches. CDR3 coding DNA: TGCGCCAGCAGCTTTGGGACAGGGTGGGACACTGAAGCTTTCTTT. Protein sequence: CASSFGTGWDTEAFF. Full variable domain (rest looked up from reference TRBV5-1 and TRBJ1-1): KAGVTQTPRYLIKTRGQQVTLSCSPISGHRSVSWYQQTPGQGLQFLFEYFSETQRNKGNFPGRFSGRQFSNSRSEMNVSTLELGDSALYLCASSFGTGWDTEAFFGQGTRLTVV.

V usage is TRBV6-1 and J usage is TRBJ1-1; no firm D call. Germline V gene lookup returns CDR1 MNHNS and CDR2 SASEGT. V was cut by 7 bases and J by 3 bases, with 9 bases left in between. The CDR3 has 12 amino acids. The CDR3 DNA reads TGTGCCAGCACCGGGAGGGACACTGAAGCTTTCTTT. Its protein product is CASTGRDTEAFF.

The chain links TRBV5-6 to TRBJ1-1, with D maybe TRBD1 (5 bases). The CDR3 has 15 residues. Germline V CDR1 and CDR2: SGHDT, YYEEEE. The ends were cut back, 0 bases at V and 4 bases at J, with 13 bases in the middle. CDR3 coding DNA: TGTGCCAGCAGCTTGGAGGCCGGCCAGGGCACTGAAGCTTTCTTT. This translates into CASSLEAGQGTEAFF.

The chain combines TRBV7-7 with TRBJ2-7, with D unclear. Germline V gene data show CDR1 as SSHAT and CDR2 as FNYEAQ (reference sequence). This CDR3 has 12 residues. V lost 1 base, J lost 8 bases, and 9 bases lay in between. The CDR3 DNA sequence: TGTGCCAGCAGCTTAGATGGCCAGAAGCAGTACTTC. Its translation: CASSLDGQKQYF.

The gene calls are TRBV6-5 and TRBJ1-1, with TRBD1 matching over 7 bases. The CDR3 is 14 amino acids. Trimming at V came to 6 bases and at J to 5 bases, leaving 9 bases not matched to a gene. CDR1 MNHEY and CDR2 SVGAGI come from the germline V gene. The CDR3 DNA reads as TGTGCCAGCAGCGGAGACAGGGCAACAACTGAAGCTTTCTTT. It encodes CASSGDRATTEAFF.

This sequence joins TRBV6-5 and TRBJ2-7, with TRBD2 as a possible D gene (5 bases). Germline loops: CDR1 MNHEY, CDR2 SVGAGI. The ends were cut back, 6 bases at V and 2 bases at J, with 17 bases in the middle. This CDR3 spans 15 amino acids. CDR3 bases: TGTGCCAGCAGCCCCACCCCGGGAAGGACCTACGAGCAGTACTTC. Its translation is CASSPTPGRTYEQYF.

This sequence joins TRBV4-2 and TRBJ2-5, with 9 bases fitting TRBD2. CDR1 LGHNA and CDR2 YNFKEQ come from the germline V gene. V gave up 5 bases and J gave up 0 bases; unmatched junction bases: 10. This CDR3 contains 17 residues. The CDR3 DNA sequence: TGTGCCAGCAGCTACCGGAAAAGCGGGGGGAACCAAGAGACCCAGTACTTC. This translates into CASSYRKSGGNQETQYF.

The chain employs TRBV9 and TRBJ1-1; D not resolved. V gave up 4 bases and J gave up 0 bases, with 10 bases separating them. Germline CDR1 is SGDLS and CDR2 is YYNGEE. This CDR3 comprises 14 residues. The CDR3 loop is CASSPRKMNTEAFF. The DNA for the CDR3 is TGTGCCAGCAGCCCGCGGAAGATGAACACTGAAGCTTTCTTT.

This chain joins TRBV7-9 and TRBJ2-3, with D unclear. The germline gives CDR1 SEHNR, CDR2 FQNEAQ (reference sequence). The ends were cut back, 4 bases at V and 0 bases at J, with 14 bases in the middle. The CDR3 totals 16 residues. This CDR3 is CASSSHPDISTDTQYF. The CDR3 DNA sequence: TGTGCCAGCAGCTCACATCCCGATATTAGCACAGATACGCAGTATTTT.

The chain recombines TRBV6-1 with TRBJ1-5; possible D gene TRBD1, 6 bases. The V gene lost 5 bases and the J gene lost 3 bases, with 14 bases spanning the gap. There are 15 residues in the CDR3. CDR1 and CDR2 (germline): MNHNS, SASEGT. The CDR3 sequence is CASSRGTPFNQPQHF. CDR3 coding DNA: TGTGCCAGCAGTAGGGGGACGCCTTTCAATCAGCCCCAGCATTTT.

The chain is built from TRBV10-1 and TRBJ1-1; D unresolved. With 8 bases removed from V and 1 base from J, the gap between germline ends came to 23 bases. Germline V CDR1 and CDR2: WNHNN, SYGVQD (reference sequence). The CDR3 is made up of 17 amino acids. CDR3 DNA: TGCGCCAGCCCTGGGTCGGGAGACCCGCTAGAGAACACTGAAGCTTTCTTT. It is translated as CASPGSGDPLENTEAFF.

The chain joins TRBV5-1 to TRBJ2-2, with 8 bases lining up with TRBD2. The junction had 7 bases not matched to a gene; V was cut back by 2 bases and J by 4 bases. Germline V gives CDR1 SGHRS, CDR2 YFSETQ. This CDR3 contains 16 residues. This CDR3 is CASSFEAGALTGELFF. DNA of the CDR3: TGCGCCAGCAGCTTCGAAGCGGGGGCACTCACCGGGGAGCTGTTTTTT.

This clone was seen more than once but under ten times. This chain links TRBV18 with TRBJ2-7; D is perhaps TRBD2 (5 bases). CDR3 length: 15 amino acids. The V end lost 0 bases, the J end lost 0 bases, and 9 bases lay between the germline ends. Germline-derived CDR1 and CDR2 are KGHSH and LQKENI. CDR3 amino acids: CASSPPGLASYEQYF. For the CDR3, the DNA is TGTGCCAGCTCACCACCCGGCCTAGCCTCCTACGAGCAGTACTTC.

The chain has TRBV5-8 and TRBJ1-6; the D gene is possibly TRBD1 (6 bases). CDR1 SGHTS and CDR2 YDEGEE come from the germline V gene. V was trimmed by 0 bases and J by 2 bases, leaving 15 bases between them. The CDR3 spans 18 residues. The CDR3 DNA is TGTGCCAGCAGCTTGGAGACGGACAGTAACACCTATAATTCACCCCTCCACTTT. Protein sequence: CASSLETDSNTYNSPLHF. Based on the CDR3 plus reference TRBV5-8 and TRBJ1-6, the full variable domain is EAGVTQSPTHLIKTRGQQATLRCSPISGHTSVYWYQQALGLGLQFLLWYDEGEERNRGNFPPRFSGRQFPNYSSELNVNALELEDSALYLCASSLETDSNTYNSPLHFGNGTRLTVT.

The gene calls are TRBV5-1 and TRBJ1-1, with D possibly matching TRBD1 (5 bases). Trimming cost V 0 bases and J 5 bases, with 8 bases left between them. The CDR3 extends over 13 amino acids. CDR1 is SGHRS and CDR2 is YFSETQ in the germline V gene. CDR3 DNA sequence: TGCGCCAGCAGCTTGGCGGGGGAAACTGAAGCTTTCTTT. It codes for CASSLAGETEAFF.

This chain connects TRBV4-2 to TRBJ2-5, with 7 bases that match TRBD2. This CDR3 region has 18 residues. Germline trimming cut 1 base from V and 5 bases from J; bases unmatched to any gene: 16. Germline loops: CDR1 LGHNA, CDR2 YNFKEQ. As DNA, the CDR3 is TGTGCCAGCAGCCAAGTTCCGGGTGTGAGCGGGGTTGGGGAGACCCAGTACTTC. It codes for CASSQVPGVSGVGETQYF.

Turning to this clone: The junction departs from germline at one end; a sequencing error may be responsible. The chain joins TRBV6-1 to TRBJ1-4; a possible D gene is TRBD1 (5 bases). CDR1 MNHNS and CDR2 SASEGT come from the germline V gene. This CDR3 has 16 residues. The CDR3 sequence: CASSEVPGRGGEKLFF. The CDR3 region has the DNA TGTGCCAGCAGCGAAGTTCCGGGAAGGGGAGGTGAAAAACTGTTTTTT.

The V call is TRBV5-1, the J call TRBJ2-1; TRBD1 is a possible D gene (6 bases). Germline V gives CDR1 SGHRS, CDR2 YFSETQ. The CDR3 length is 15 residues. The V and J ends lost 0 bases and 6 bases respectively, with 13 bases between them. The CDR3 spells CASSLVSGAANEQFF. CDR3 bases: TGCGCCAGCAGCTTGGTCTCAGGGGCGGCCAATGAGCAGTTCTTC.

Written as DNA, the CDR3 is TGTGCCAGCAGCTTAGCTTTAGGAGACGAGACCCAGTACTTC. Translated, it gives CASSLALGDETQYF. The chain combines TRBV7-2 with TRBJ2-5; D is unclear. CDR1 and CDR2 from the germline V gene are SGHTA and FQGNSA. The CDR3 loop spans 14 amino acids. Trimming took off 0 bases at V and 5 bases at J, with 10 bases between the two ends.

This chain links TRBV6-5 with TRBJ1-5; D is ambiguous. There are 13 residues in the CDR3. Trimming removed 5 bases from V and 6 bases from J, with 11 bases in between. Germline V gene data show CDR1 as MNHEY and CDR2 as SVGAGI. The CDR3 spells CASSLSRAQPQHF. For the CDR3, the DNA is TGTGCCAGCAGTCTATCCCGAGCTCAGCCCCAGCATTTT.

This chain links TRBV19 with TRBJ2-7, with 10 bases matching TRBD1. The CDR3 is 12 residues long. V lost 8 bases, J lost 4 bases, and 2 bases stayed unmatched. Per germline, CDR1 LNHDA and CDR2 SQIVND (reference sequence). The CDR3 sequence: CASGTGVYEQYF. The CDR3 coding sequence is TGTGCCAGTGGGACAGGGGTATACGAGCAGTACTTC.